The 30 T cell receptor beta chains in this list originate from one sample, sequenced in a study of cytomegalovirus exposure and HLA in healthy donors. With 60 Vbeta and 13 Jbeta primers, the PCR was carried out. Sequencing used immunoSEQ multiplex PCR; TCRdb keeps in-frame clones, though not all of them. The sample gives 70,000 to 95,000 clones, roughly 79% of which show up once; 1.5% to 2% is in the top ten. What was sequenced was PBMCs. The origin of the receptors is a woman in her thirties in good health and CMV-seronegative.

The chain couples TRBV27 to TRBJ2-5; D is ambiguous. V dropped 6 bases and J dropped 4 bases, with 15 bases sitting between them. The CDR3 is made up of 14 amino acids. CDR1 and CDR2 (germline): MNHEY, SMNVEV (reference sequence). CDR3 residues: CASRKLGSAETQYF. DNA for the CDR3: TGTGCCAGCAGAAAGTTGGGCTCCGCAGAGACCCAGTACTTC.

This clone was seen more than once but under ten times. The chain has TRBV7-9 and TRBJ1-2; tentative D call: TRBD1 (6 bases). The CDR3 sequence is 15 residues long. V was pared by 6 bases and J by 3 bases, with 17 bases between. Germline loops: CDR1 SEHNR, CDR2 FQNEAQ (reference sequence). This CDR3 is CASSHSQGEDYGYTF. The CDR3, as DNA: TGTGCCAGCAGTCATTCACAGGGAGAGGACTATGGCTACACCTTC.

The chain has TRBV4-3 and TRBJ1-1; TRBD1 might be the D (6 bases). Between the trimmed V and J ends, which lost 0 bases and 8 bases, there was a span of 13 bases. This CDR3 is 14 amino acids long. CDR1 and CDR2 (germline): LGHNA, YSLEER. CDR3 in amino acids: CASSQDPRGPEAFF. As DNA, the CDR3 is TGCGCCAGCAGCCAAGACCCCAGGGGCCCCGAAGCTTTCTTT.

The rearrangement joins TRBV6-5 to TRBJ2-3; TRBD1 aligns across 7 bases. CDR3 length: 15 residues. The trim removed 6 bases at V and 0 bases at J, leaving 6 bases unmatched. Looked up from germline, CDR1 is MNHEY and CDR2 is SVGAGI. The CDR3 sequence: CASSRQGVSTDTQYF. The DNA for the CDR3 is TGTGCCAGCAGCCGACAGGGTGTAAGCACAGATACGCAGTATTTT.

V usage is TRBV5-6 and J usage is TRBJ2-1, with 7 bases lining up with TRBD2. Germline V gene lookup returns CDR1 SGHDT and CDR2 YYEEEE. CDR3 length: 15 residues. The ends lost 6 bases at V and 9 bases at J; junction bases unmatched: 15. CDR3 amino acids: CASISGEWGGSEQFF. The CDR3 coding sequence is TGTGCCAGCATTTCGGGGGAGTGGGGGGGTAGTGAGCAGTTCTTC.

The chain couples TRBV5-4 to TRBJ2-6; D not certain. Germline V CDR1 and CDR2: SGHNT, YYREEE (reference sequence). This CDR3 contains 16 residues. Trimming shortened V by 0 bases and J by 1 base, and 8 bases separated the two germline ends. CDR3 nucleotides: TGTGCCAGCAGCTTGGCAGTGGTATCTGGGGCCAACGTCCTGACTTTC. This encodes CASSLAVVSGANVLTF.

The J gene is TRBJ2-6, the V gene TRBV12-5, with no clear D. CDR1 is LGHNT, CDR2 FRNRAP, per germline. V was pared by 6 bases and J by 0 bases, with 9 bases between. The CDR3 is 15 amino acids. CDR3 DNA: TGTGCTAGTGGCCCAGGCGACTCTGGGGCCAACGTCCTGACTTTC. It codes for CASGPGDSGANVLTF.

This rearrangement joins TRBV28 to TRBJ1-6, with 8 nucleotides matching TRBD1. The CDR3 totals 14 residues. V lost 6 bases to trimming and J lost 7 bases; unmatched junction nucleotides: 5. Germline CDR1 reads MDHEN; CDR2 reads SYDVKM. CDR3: CASRPGGANSPLHF. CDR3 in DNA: TGTGCCAGCAGGCCAGGGGGCGCGAATTCACCCCTCCACTTT. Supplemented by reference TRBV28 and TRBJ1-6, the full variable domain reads DVKVTQSSRYLVKRTGEKVFLECVQDMDHENMFWYRQDPGLGLRLIYFSYDVKMKEKGDIPEGYSVSREKKERFSLILESASTNQTSMYLCASRPGGANSPLHFGNGTRLTVT.

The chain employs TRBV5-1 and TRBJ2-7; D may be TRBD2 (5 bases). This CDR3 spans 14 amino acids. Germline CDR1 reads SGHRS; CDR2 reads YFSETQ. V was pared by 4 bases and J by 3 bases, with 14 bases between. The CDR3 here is CASSLEAVDYEQYF. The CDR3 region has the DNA TGCGCCAGCAGCCTAGAAGCGGTTGACTACGAGCAGTACTTC.

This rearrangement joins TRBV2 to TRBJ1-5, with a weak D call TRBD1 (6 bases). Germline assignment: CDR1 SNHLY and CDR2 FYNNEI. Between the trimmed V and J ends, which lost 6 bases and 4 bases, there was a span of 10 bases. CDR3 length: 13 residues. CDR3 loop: CASRVQGNQPQHF. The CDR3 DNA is TGTGCCAGCAGAGTACAGGGTAATCAGCCCCAGCATTTT.

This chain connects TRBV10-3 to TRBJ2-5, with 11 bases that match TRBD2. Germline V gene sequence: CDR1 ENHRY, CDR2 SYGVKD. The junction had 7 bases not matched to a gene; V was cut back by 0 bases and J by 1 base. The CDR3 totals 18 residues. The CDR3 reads CAISESAVTSGGQETQYF. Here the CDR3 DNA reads TGTGCCATCAGTGAGTCGGCTGTCACTAGCGGGGGCCAAGAGACCCAGTACTTC.

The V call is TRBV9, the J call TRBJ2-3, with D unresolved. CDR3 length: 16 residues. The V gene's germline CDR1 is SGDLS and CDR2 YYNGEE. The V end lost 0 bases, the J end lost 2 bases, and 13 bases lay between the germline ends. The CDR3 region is CASSVGALPTTDTQYF. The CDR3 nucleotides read TGTGCCAGCAGCGTAGGGGCTCTACCGACCACAGATACGCAGTATTTT. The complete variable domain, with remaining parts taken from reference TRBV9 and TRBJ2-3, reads DSGVTQTPKHLITATGQRVTLRCSPRSGDLSVYWYQQSLDQGLQFLIQYYNGEERAKGNILERFSAQQFPDLHSELNLSSLELGDSALYFCASSVGALPTTDTQYFGPGTRLTVL.

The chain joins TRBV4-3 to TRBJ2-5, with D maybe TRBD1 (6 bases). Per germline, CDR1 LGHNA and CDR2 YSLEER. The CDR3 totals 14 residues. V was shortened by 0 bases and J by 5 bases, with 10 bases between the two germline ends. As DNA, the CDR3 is TGCGCCAGCAGCCAAGATCCCCAGGGGGAGACCCAGTACTTC. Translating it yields CASSQDPQGETQYF.

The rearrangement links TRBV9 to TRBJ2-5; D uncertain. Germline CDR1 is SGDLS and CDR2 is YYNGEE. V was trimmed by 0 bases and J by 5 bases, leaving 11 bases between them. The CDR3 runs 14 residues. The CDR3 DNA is TGTGCCAGCAGCGTAGGAGGCCTTCGGGAGACCCAGTACTTC. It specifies CASSVGGLRETQYF.

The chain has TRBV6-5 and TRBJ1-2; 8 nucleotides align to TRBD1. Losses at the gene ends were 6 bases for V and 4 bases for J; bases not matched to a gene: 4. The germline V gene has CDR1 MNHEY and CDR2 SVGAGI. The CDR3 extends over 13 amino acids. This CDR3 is CASRITGGYGYTF. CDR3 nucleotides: TGTGCCAGCAGGATCACAGGGGGCTATGGCTACACCTTC.

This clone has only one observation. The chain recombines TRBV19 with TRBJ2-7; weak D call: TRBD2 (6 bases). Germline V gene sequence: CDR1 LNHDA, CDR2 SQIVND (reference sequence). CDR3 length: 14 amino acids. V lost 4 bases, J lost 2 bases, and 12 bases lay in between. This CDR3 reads CASSTPGETYEQYF. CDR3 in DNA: TGTGCCAGTAGTACCCCGGGAGAAACCTACGAGCAGTACTTC.

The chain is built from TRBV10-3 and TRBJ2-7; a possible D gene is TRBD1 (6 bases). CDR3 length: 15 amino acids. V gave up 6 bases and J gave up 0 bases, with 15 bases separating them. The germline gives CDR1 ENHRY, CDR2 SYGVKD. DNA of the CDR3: TGTGCCATCAGCCTTACACAGGGTAACTCCTACGAGCAGTACTTC. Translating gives CAISLTQGNSYEQYF.

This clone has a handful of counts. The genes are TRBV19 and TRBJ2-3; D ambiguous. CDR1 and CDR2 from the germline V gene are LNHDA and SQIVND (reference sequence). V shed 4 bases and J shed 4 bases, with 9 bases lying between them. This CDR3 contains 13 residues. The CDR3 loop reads CASSTGVPDTQYF. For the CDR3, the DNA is TGTGCCAGTAGTACCGGTGTCCCAGATACGCAGTATTTT.

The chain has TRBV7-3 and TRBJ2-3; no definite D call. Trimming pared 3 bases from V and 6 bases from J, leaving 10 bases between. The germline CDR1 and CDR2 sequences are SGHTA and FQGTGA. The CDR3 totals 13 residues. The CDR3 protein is CASSFGERDTQYF. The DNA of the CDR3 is TGTGCCAGCAGCTTCGGAGAGAGGGATACGCAGTATTTT.

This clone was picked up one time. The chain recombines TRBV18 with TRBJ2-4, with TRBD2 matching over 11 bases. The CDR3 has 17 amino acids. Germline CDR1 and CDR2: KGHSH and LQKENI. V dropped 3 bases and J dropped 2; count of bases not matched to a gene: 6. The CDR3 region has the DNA TGTGCCAGCTCACCCGACCGACTAGCGGGACCCAAAAACATTCAGTACTTC. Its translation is CASSPDRLAGPKNIQYF.

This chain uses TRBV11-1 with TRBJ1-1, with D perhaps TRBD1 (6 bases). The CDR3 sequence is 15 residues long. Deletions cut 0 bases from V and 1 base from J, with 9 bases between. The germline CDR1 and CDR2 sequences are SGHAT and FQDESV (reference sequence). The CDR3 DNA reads TGTGCCAGCAGCTTAGCGAAACAGGGGAACACTGAAGCTTTCTTT. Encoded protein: CASSLAKQGNTEAFF.

The CDR3 sequence is CASSLGRGLAVISYEQYF. CDR3 nucleotides: TGTGCCAGCAGCCTAGGCCGGGGACTAGCGGTTATTTCCTACGAGCAGTACTTC. The chain is built from TRBV7-9 and TRBJ2-7; TRBD2 aligns across 11 bases. Germline assignment: CDR1 SEHNR and CDR2 FQNEAQ (reference sequence). Unmatched junction bases numbered 13, after V lost 5 bases and J lost 1 base. This CDR3 is 18 amino acids long.

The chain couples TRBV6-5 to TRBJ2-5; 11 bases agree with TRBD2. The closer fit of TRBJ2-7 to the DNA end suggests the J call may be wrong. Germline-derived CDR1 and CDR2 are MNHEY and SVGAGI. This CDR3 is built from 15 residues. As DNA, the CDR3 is TGTGCCAGCAGTCGGACTAGCGGGTCTTCCTACGAGCAGTACTTC. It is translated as CASSRTSGSSYEQYF.

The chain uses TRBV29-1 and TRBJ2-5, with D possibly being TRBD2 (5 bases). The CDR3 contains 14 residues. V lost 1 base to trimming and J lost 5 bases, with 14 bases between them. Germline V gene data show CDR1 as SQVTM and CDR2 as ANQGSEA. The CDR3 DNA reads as TGCAGCGTTGAAGCATCGGGTAGGAGGGAGACCCAGTACTTC. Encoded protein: CSVEASGRRETQYF.

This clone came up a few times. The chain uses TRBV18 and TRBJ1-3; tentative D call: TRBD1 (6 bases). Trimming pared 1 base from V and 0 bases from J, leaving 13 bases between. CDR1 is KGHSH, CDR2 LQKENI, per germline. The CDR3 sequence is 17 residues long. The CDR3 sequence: CASSPLGLQGSGNTIYF. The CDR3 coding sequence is TGTGCCAGCTCACCACTGGGGTTACAGGGCTCTGGAAACACCATATATTTT.

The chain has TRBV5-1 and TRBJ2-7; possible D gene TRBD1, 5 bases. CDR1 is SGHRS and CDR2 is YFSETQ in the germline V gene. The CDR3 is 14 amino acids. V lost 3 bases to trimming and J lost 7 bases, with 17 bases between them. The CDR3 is CASSSTVSKGEQYF. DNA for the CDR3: TGCGCCAGCAGCTCGACAGTATCCAAAGGGGAGCAGTACTTC.

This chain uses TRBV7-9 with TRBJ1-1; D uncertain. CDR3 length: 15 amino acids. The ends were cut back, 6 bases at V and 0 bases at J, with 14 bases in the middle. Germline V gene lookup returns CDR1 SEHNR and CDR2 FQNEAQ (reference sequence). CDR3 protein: CASRTGTTLNTEAFF. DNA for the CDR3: TGTGCCAGCAGGACCGGTACTACCCTGAACACTGAAGCTTTCTTT.

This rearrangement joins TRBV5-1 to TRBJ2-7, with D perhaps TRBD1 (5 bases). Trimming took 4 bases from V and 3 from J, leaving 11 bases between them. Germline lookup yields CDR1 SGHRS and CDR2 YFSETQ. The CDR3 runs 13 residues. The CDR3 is CASSQNQGYEQYF. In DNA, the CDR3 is TGCGCCAGCAGCCAAAATCAGGGCTACGAGCAGTACTTC. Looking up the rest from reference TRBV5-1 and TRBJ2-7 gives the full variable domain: KAGVTQTPRYLIKTRGQQVTLSCSPISGHRSVSWYQQTPGQGLQFLFEYFSETQRNKGNFPGRFSGRQFSNSRSEMNVSTLELGDSALYLCASSQNQGYEQYFGPGTRLTVT.

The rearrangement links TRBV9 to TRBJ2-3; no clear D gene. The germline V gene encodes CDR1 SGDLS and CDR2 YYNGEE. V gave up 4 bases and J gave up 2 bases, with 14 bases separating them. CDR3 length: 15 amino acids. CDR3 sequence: CASSPDGPITDTQYF. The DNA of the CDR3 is TGTGCCAGCAGCCCGGATGGGCCGATCACAGATACGCAGTATTTT.

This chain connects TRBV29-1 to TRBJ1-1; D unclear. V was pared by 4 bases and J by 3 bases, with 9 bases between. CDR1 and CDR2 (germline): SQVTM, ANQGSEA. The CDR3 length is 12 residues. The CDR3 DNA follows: TGCAGCGTTGTGGCAGGCTACACTGAAGCTTTCTTT. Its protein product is CSVVAGYTEAFF. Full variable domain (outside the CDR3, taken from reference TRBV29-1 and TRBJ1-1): SAVISQKPSRDICQRGTSLTIQCQVDSQVTMMFWYRQQPGQSLTLIATANQGSEATYESGFVIDKFPISRPNLTFSTLTVSNMSPEDSSIYLCSVVAGYTEAFFGQGTRLTVV.